These T cell receptor beta chains were read from a single sample in a study of Ad26.COV2.S vaccination and SARS-CoV-2 variants. Sequenced by immunoSEQ multiplex PCR; TCRdb stores in-frame clones only, minus some. In the table there are around 250,000 clones, approximately 90% of which are singletons. The specimen comprised peripheral blood, sampled in a trial of Ad26.COV2.S vaccine versus placebo. The receptor set was obtained from a person between 18 and 60 years old who received the Ad26.COV2.S COVID-19 vaccine or a placebo. The CDR3 runs from the conserved cysteine through the conserved F or W. The order of the fields is CDR3 protein, CDR3 DNA, J gene, V gene, D gene, clone size. A D gene is named only where the DNA matches it firmly. Clone size is stated in some rows and not others, as once, few, many or a class when expanded.

CDR3 protein: CASSFSAGTGTEAFF
CDR3 DNA: TGTGCCAGCAGCTTTTCGGCCGGGACAGGGACTGAAGCTTTCTTT
J gene: TRBJ1-1
V gene: TRBV11-3
D gene: TRBD1
clone size: once

CDR3 protein: CASSELTTSGGSTDTQYF
CDR3 DNA: TGTGCCAGCAGTGAATTGACGACTAGCGGGGGGTCGACAGATACGCAGTATTTT
J gene: TRBJ2-3
V gene: TRBV6-1
D gene: TRBD2
clone size: NA

CDR3 protein: CASSFSRRLGQGVNTEAFF
CDR3 DNA: TGTGCCAGCAGTTTTTCCCGGAGGCTGGGACAGGGTGTAAACACTGAAGCTTTCTTT
J gene: TRBJ1-1
V gene: TRBV27
D gene: TRBD1
clone size: NA

CDR3 protein: CASSLAGGTDTQYF
CDR3 DNA: TGCGCCAGCAGCCTAGCGGGAGGCACAGATACGCAGTATTTT
J gene: TRBJ2-3
V gene: TRBV4-1
D gene: TRBD2
clone size: NA

CDR3 protein: CASSFGSRETQYF
CDR3 DNA: TGTGCCAGCAGTTTCGGGTCCCGGGAGACCCAGTACTTC
J gene: TRBJ2-5
V gene: TRBV27
D gene: NA
clone size: NA

CDR3 protein: CASSLAGTSGNKNIQYF
CDR3 DNA: TGTGCCAGCAGCTTGGCCGGGACTAGCGGGAATAAAAACATTCAGTACTTC
J gene: TRBJ2-4
V gene: TRBV5-4
D gene: TRBD2
clone size: NA

CDR3 protein: CASSLVGQSTGELFF
CDR3 DNA: TGTGCCAGCAGCTTGGTGGGACAGAGCACCGGGGAGCTGTTTTTT
J gene: TRBJ2-2
V gene: TRBV7-2
D gene: TRBD1
clone size: NA

CDR3 protein: CATSDPGGVNVLTF
CDR3 DNA: TGTGCCACCAGTGATCCCGGGGGGGTCAACGTCCTGACTTTC
J gene: TRBJ2-6
V gene: TRBV24-1
D gene: TRBD2
clone size: NA

CDR3 protein: CSVDRGFQETQYF
CDR3 DNA: TGCAGCGTTGATAGGGGGTTTCAAGAGACCCAGTACTTC
J gene: TRBJ2-5
V gene: TRBV29-1
D gene: NA
clone size: NA

CDR3 protein: CASSLTETSLETQYF
CDR3 DNA: TGTGCCAGCAGCTTAACTGAGACTAGCTTAGAGACCCAGTACTTC
J gene: TRBJ2-5
V gene: TRBV7-3
D gene: TRBD2
clone size: NA

CDR3 protein: CASSYRNSPLHF
CDR3 DNA: TGTGCCAGCAGTTACCGCAATTCACCCCTCCACTTT
J gene: TRBJ1-6
V gene: TRBV6-7
D gene: NA
clone size: NA

CDR3 protein: CASSLVGETQYF
CDR3 DNA: TGCGCCAGCAGCTTGGTAGGGGAGACCCAGTACTTC
J gene: TRBJ2-5
V gene: TRBV5-1
D gene: NA
clone size: NA

CDR3 protein: CASRGLAVPYEQYF
CDR3 DNA: TGTGCCAGCAGAGGACTAGCGGTTCCCTACGAGCAGTACTTC
J gene: TRBJ2-7
V gene: TRBV2
D gene: TRBD2
clone size: NA

CDR3 protein: CASKRQGNTEAFF
CDR3 DNA: TGTGCCAGCAAGAGACAGGGAAACACTGAAGCTTTCTTT
J gene: TRBJ1-1
V gene: TRBV6-5
D gene: TRBD1
clone size: few

CDR3 protein: CAGRTGSGLLSGQNYGYTF
CDR3 DNA: TGTGCCGGGAGGACAGGATCGGGTCTGTTGAGTGGGCAAAACTATGGCTACACCTTC
J gene: TRBJ1-2
V gene: TRBV30
D gene: TRBD1
clone size: NA

CDR3 protein: CASSPGQPYNEQFF
CDR3 DNA: TGCGCCAGCAGCCCGGGACAGCCTTACAATGAGCAGTTCTTC
J gene: TRBJ2-1
V gene: TRBV5-1
D gene: TRBD1
clone size: NA

CDR3 protein: CASSKGRQTNTEAFF
CDR3 DNA: TGTGCCAGTAGTAAGGGGAGGCAGACTAACACTGAAGCTTTCTTT
J gene: TRBJ1-1
V gene: TRBV19
D gene: NA
clone size: NA

CDR3 protein: CASSEGGLGGTQYF
CDR3 DNA: TGTGCCAGCAGTGAAGGGGGACTAGGAGGGACCCAGTACTTC
J gene: TRBJ2-5
V gene: TRBV6-1
D gene: TRBD2
clone size: NA

CDR3 protein: CASSLDRRLATGELFF
CDR3 DNA: TGTGCCAGCAGCTTAGATCGACGACTAGCAACCGGGGAGCTGTTTTTT
J gene: TRBJ2-2
V gene: TRBV11-2
D gene: TRBD2
clone size: NA

CDR3 protein: CASSSVAGAKEQYF
CDR3 DNA: TGTGCCAGCAGCTCGGTAGCGGGGGCGAAGGAGCAGTACTTC
J gene: TRBJ2-7
V gene: TRBV27
D gene: TRBD2
clone size: NA

CDR3 protein: CASSPRDRSGEWSTDTQYF
CDR3 DNA: TGTGCCAGCAGCCCGAGAGATAGGAGCGGGGAGTGGTCCACAGATACGCAGTATTTT
J gene: TRBJ2-3
V gene: TRBV7-3
D gene: TRBD2
clone size: NA

CDR3 protein: CASSQGFLGASAYEQYF
CDR3 DNA: TGCGCCAGCAGCCAGGGGTTTTTGGGGGCGTCCGCCTACGAGCAGTACTTC
J gene: TRBJ2-7
V gene: TRBV4-1
D gene: NA
clone size: NA

CDR3 protein: CASSLAGTGAYNEQFF
CDR3 DNA: TGTGCCAGCAGCTTAGCGGGGACAGGAGCCTACAATGAGCAGTTCTTC
J gene: TRBJ2-1
V gene: TRBV7-9
D gene: TRBD1
clone size: few

CDR3 protein: CASMINQPQHF
CDR3 DNA: TGTGCCAGCATGATCAATCAGCCCCAGCATTTT
J gene: TRBJ1-5
V gene: TRBV6-5
D gene: NA
clone size: NA

CDR3 protein: CASSSMGGMNTEAFF
CDR3 DNA: TGTGCCAGCAGCTCGATGGGCGGTATGAACACTGAAGCTTTCTTT
J gene: TRBJ1-1
V gene: TRBV2
D gene: NA
clone size: NA

CDR3 protein: CAISELGGGYNEQFF
CDR3 DNA: TGTGCCATCAGTGAGCTTGGCGGGGGTTACAATGAGCAGTTCTTC
J gene: TRBJ2-1
V gene: TRBV10-3
D gene: TRBD2
clone size: once

CDR3 protein: CASSLDGDEQYF
CDR3 DNA: TGTGCCAGCAGCCTGGACGGGGACGAGCAGTACTTC
J gene: TRBJ2-7
V gene: TRBV11-3
D gene: NA
clone size: NA

CDR3 protein: CASSYSIMAPDTQYF
CDR3 DNA: TGTGCCAGCAGTTACTCGATAATGGCGCCAGATACGCAGTATTTT
J gene: TRBJ2-3
V gene: TRBV6-5
D gene: NA
clone size: NA

CDR3 protein: CASSGNRARQPQHF
CDR3 DNA: TGTGCCAGCAGTGGGAATAGGGCCAGACAGCCCCAGCATTTT
J gene: TRBJ1-5
V gene: TRBV27
D gene: NA
clone size: many

CDR3 protein: CASGLLGATNEKLFF
CDR3 DNA: TGTGCCAGCGGCCTACTGGGAGCAACTAATGAAAAACTGTTTTTT
J gene: TRBJ1-4
V gene: TRBV7-8
D gene: NA
clone size: NA

CDR3 protein: CASSSGTGAQRAFF
CDR3 DNA: TGTGCCAGCAGCTCCGGGACGGGGGCCCAGAGGGCTTTCTTT
J gene: TRBJ1-1
V gene: TRBV9
D gene: NA
clone size: NA